The following is a T cell receptor beta chain sequence with its context. One end of the junction varies from germline; a read error may be responsible. The definition of stable Graves' hyperthyroidism was no ophthalmopathy progression within 18 months. The data belong to a study of T cells in Graves' hyperthyroidism and ophthalmopathy. Germline V CDR1 and CDR2: SGDLS, YYNGEE. This CDR3 has 16 amino acids. TCR beta CDR3 regions were amplified from RNA transcripts. Primed by the HTBI set, a first-round RT-PCR was run on the TCR CDR3. TCRdb ran MiXCR on the multiplex PCR reads and lists one entry per CDR3 protein. The sample yields about 340,000 distinct CDR3 sequences, over 15% seen once.

The sequence was obtained from a woman aged 45-65 years with Graves' hyperthyroidism. The V and J genes are TRBV9 and TRBJ2-3; 15 bases are shared with TRBD2. Sequencing was done on a sample of blood. This CDR3 is CTSSVGTSGRTDTQYF. For the CDR3, the DNA is TGTACCAGCAGCGTCGGGACTAGCGGGAGGACAGATACGCAGTATTTT.